The 27 T cell receptor beta chains reported below all come from one sample, sequenced in a study of technical replicates of blood from a few donors (TCRdb year 2017). The library was generated by the immunoSEQ multiplex PCR assay. TCRdb took this table from immuneACCESS and kept in-frame rearrangements with V and J called. Such tables lack part of the clones; where checked against another copy, unresolved V genes explain under half of the gap, and the rest is unexplained. This sample lists over 15,000 clones; roughly 89% were detected once. The ten largest clones take up around an eighth of the sample. The sequencing sample was made of PBMCs. The receptor source for this set is a human donor in good health.

The chain recombines TRBV6-5 with TRBJ1-1; 7 bases line up with TRBD1. Germline V gene lookup returns CDR1 MNHEY and CDR2 SVGAGI. The length of the CDR3 is 13 residues. V was clipped by 6 bases and J by 10 bases; unmatched bases: 11. The CDR3 reads CASRISRDSSAFF. The CDR3 region has the DNA TGTGCCAGCAGGATATCCCGGGACAGCTCAGCTTTCTTT.

V gene TRBV4-1 combines with J gene TRBJ2-4; D not resolved. This CDR3 is 15 amino acids long. V gave up 1 base and J gave up 1 base, with 8 bases separating them. Germline CDR1 is MGHRA and CDR2 is YSYEKL. The chain's CDR3 is CASSQAVEAKNIQYF. The CDR3 DNA reads as TGCGCCAGCAGCCAAGCCGTGGAGGCCAAAAACATTCAGTACTTC.

This sequence joins TRBV7-2 and TRBJ2-3; possibly TRBD1 for D (6 bases). Germline assignment: CDR1 SGHTA and CDR2 FQGNSA. V gave up 7 bases and J gave up 1 base, with 18 bases separating them. The CDR3 sequence is 16 residues long. The CDR3 reads CASTALGALGTDTQYF. CDR3 nucleotide sequence: TGTGCCAGCACTGCGCTGGGGGCTTTGGGCACAGATACGCAGTATTTT. The full variable domain, in which reference TRBV7-2 and TRBJ2-3 provide the parts outside the CDR3, is GAGVSQSPSNKVTEKGKDVELRCDPISGHTALYWYRQSLGQGLEFLIYFQGNSAPDKSGLPSDRFSAERTGGSVSTLTIQRTQQEDSAVYLCASTALGALGTDTQYFGPGTRLTVL.

This clone has only one observation. The CDR3 coding sequence is TGTGCCAGCAGCTCCCGGACTAGCGGGAATGAGCAGTTCTTC. Translating gives CASSSRTSGNEQFF. This sequence joins TRBV7-6 and TRBJ2-1; 11 nucleotides align to TRBD2. Germline CDR1 and CDR2: SGHVS and FNYEAQ. The length of the CDR3 is 14 residues. V dropped 4 bases and J dropped 7; count of bases not matched to a gene: 3.

This clone was picked up one time. This chain joins TRBV10-3 and TRBJ1-5; possibly TRBD1 for D (5 bases). Trimming stripped 3 bases from V and 1 base from J, with 16 bases between. This CDR3 has 17 amino acids. Germline V gene data show CDR1 as ENHRY and CDR2 as SYGVKD. The CDR3 protein is CAISDPTVGQSNQPQHF. The CDR3, as DNA: TGTGCCATCAGTGACCCCACCGTGGGGCAGAGCAATCAGCCCCAGCATTTT.

This clone came up once. The V call is TRBV19, the J call TRBJ1-2; TRBD1 is a possible D gene (6 bases). With 5 bases removed from V and 4 bases from J, the gap between germline ends came to 14 bases. CDR1 and CDR2 (germline): LNHDA, SQIVND (reference sequence). The CDR3 runs 14 residues. The DNA for the CDR3 is TGTGCCAGTAGTCTTGCACAGGGTACCTATGGCTACACCTTC. It is translated as CASSLAQGTYGYTF. The variable domain in full, with the rest retrieved from reference TRBV19 and TRBJ1-2, is DGGITQSPKYLFRKEGQNVTLSCEQNLNHDAMYWYRQDPGQGLRLIYYSQIVNDFQKGDIAEGYSVSREKKESFPLTVTSAQKNPTAFYLCASSLAQGTYGYTFGSGTRLTVV.

This clone has only one observation. V is TRBV27 and J is TRBJ2-5; a possible D gene is TRBD2 (6 bases). V was trimmed by 2 bases and J by 4 bases, leaving 14 bases between them. The CDR3 totals 15 residues. The germline gives CDR1 MNHEY, CDR2 SMNVEV (reference sequence). The CDR3 nucleotides read TGTGCCAGCAGTTTACTAGCGACAATTGGAGAGACCCAGTACTTC. Its translation is CASSLLATIGETQYF.

V and J are TRBV7-8 and TRBJ1-5; maybe TRBD1 (6 bases). Trimming shortened V by 2 bases and J by 3 bases, and 11 bases separated the two germline ends. CDR1 and CDR2 (germline): SGHVS, FQNEAQ. This CDR3 region has 15 residues. The CDR3 sequence: CASSLLQGPNQPQHF. CDR3 nucleotides: TGTGCCAGCAGCTTATTACAGGGTCCCAATCAGCCCCAGCATTTT.

The chain employs TRBV11-3 and TRBJ2-3; weak D call: TRBD2 (7 bases). CDR1 is SGHNT and CDR2 is YENEEA in the germline V gene. Trimming stripped 4 bases from V and 6 bases from J, with 14 bases between. The CDR3 runs to 14 residues. The DNA of the CDR3 is TGTGCCAGCAGCTCCGGGTCGGGGGGCGATACGCAGTATTTT. Protein: CASSSGSGGDTQYF. The variable domain in full, with the rest retrieved from reference TRBV11-3 and TRBJ2-3, is EAGVVQSPRYKIIEKKQPVAFWCNPISGHNTLYWYLQNLGQGPELLIRYENEEAVDDSQLPKDRFSAERLKGVDSTLKIQPAELGDSAVYLCASSSGSGGDTQYFGPGTRLTVL.

This sequence joins TRBV5-1 and TRBJ2-7, with 9 bases aligning to TRBD2. The germline CDR1 and CDR2 sequences are SGHRS and YFSETQ. Trimming at V came to 2 bases and at J to 2 bases, leaving 2 bases not matched to a gene. The length of the CDR3 is 14 residues. The CDR3 DNA follows: TGCGCCAGCAGCTTAGCGGGAGGTGCCTACGAGCAGTACTTC. Translation gives CASSLAGGAYEQYF.

The V gene is TRBV6-1, the J gene TRBJ2-7; a weak D match, TRBD2 (6 bases). The V and J ends lost 8 bases and 2 bases respectively, with 7 bases between them. This CDR3 spans 11 amino acids. Germline CDR1 and CDR2: MNHNS and SASEGT. CDR3 DNA: TGTGCCAGCCGGGGGACCTACGAGCAGTACTTC. Protein sequence: CASRGTYEQYF.

The rearrangement links TRBV27 to TRBJ2-3; 7 bases fit TRBD1. J was trimmed by 2 bases and V by 5 bases; bases with no gene match: 10. The CDR3 has 16 amino acids. Germline lookup yields CDR1 MNHEY and CDR2 SMNVEV (reference sequence). For the CDR3, the DNA is TGTGCCAGCAGTGCCGACAGGGCCCCTATCACAGATACGCAGTATTTT. It encodes CASSADRAPITDTQYF.

CDR3 residues: CASSFRRLDTEAFF. The CDR3 nucleotides read TGTGCCAGCAGCTTTCGCAGATTGGACACTGAAGCTTTCTTT. The chain joins TRBV11-1 to TRBJ1-1; the D is unclear. With 3 bases removed from V and 3 bases from J, the gap between germline ends came to 11 bases. The CDR3 contains 14 residues. CDR1 SGHAT and CDR2 FQDESV come from the germline V gene (reference sequence).

A note on this clone: One end of the junction fails to match germline, which may point to a read error. The chain is built from TRBV10-3 and TRBJ1-1; D is unresolved. Germline values: CDR1 ENHRY, CDR2 SYGVKD. This CDR3 spans 13 amino acids. The CDR3 is CASSYSMNTEAFF. In nucleotides, the CDR3 is TGTGCCAGCAGTTACTCGATGAACACTGAAGCTTTCTTT.

The chain is built from TRBV29-1 and TRBJ2-7; 8 bases match TRBD2. The CDR3 loop spans 14 amino acids. CDR1 is SQVTM and CDR2 is ANQGSEA in the germline V gene. With V trimmed by 6 bases and J by 0 bases, 7 bases remained unmatched. Here the CDR3 reads CSVGLAGPSYEQYF. The CDR3 DNA reads as TGCAGCGTGGGCCTAGCGGGTCCCTCCTACGAGCAGTACTTC.

The chain uses TRBV7-2 and TRBJ2-3; 11 bases agree with TRBD2. Germline V gene data show CDR1 as SGHTA and CDR2 as FQGNSA. Trimming took 6 bases from V and 2 from J; bases not matched to a gene: 7. The length of the CDR3 is 16 residues. The CDR3 region is CASRRTSGSPTDTQYF. The CDR3 nucleotides are TGTGCCAGCAGACGAACTAGCGGGAGCCCCACAGATACGCAGTATTTT.

This sequence joins TRBV5-1 and TRBJ1-5; D might be TRBD1 (6 bases). Deletions cut 5 bases from V and 1 base from J, with 13 bases between. CDR1 SGHRS and CDR2 YFSETQ come from the germline V gene. This CDR3 has 15 residues. CDR3 residues: CASSFTGISNQPQHF. CDR3 nucleotides: TGCGCCAGCAGTTTTACAGGGATCAGCAATCAGCCCCAGCATTTT.

The chain joins TRBV6-5 to TRBJ1-2; a weak D match, TRBD1 (6 bases). Trimming removed 2 bases at V and 4 bases at J, with 17 bases between. Germline CDR1 reads MNHEY; CDR2 reads SVGAGI. The CDR3 length is 16 residues. DNA of the CDR3: TGTGCCAGCAGTTACGGTGAGGCAGGGGCGCCCTATGGCTACACCTTC. The encoded protein is CASSYGEAGAPYGYTF.

The V and J genes are TRBV7-6 and TRBJ2-7; 9 nucleotides align to TRBD2. This CDR3 comprises 15 residues. J gave up 3 bases and V 1 base, and 4 bases lay outside the gene matches. CDR1 and CDR2 (germline): SGHVS, FNYEAQ. The CDR3 reads CASSLELSGSYEQYF. DNA of the CDR3: TGTGCCAGCAGCTTAGAGCTTAGCGGGAGCTACGAGCAGTACTTC.

The CDR3 nucleotides read TGTGCCAGCAGTTCAGGACAGGGGGCTTACGAGCAGTACTTC. This encodes CASSSGQGAYEQYF. V and J are TRBV6-5 and TRBJ2-7; 11 bases line up with TRBD1. Germline assignment: CDR1 MNHEY and CDR2 SVGAGI. The CDR3 covers 14 residues. The V gene end was trimmed by 4 bases and the J gene end by 4 bases; junction bases not matched to a gene: 3.

The chain recombines TRBV21-1 with TRBJ2-3; the D call TRBD2 from the table was never checked on the DNA. TRBV21-1 constitutes a pseudogene. The length of the CDR3 is 18 residues. The CDR3 DNA sequence: TGTGCCAGCAGCAAAGAAGAGCGGGTAGCGCATCGGGCAGATACGCAGTATTTT. It yields the protein CASSKEERVAHRADTQYF.

This sequence joins TRBV19 and TRBJ1-1; 8 nucleotides agree with TRBD1. Germline values: CDR1 LNHDA, CDR2 SQIVND (reference sequence). Trimming removed 5 bases from V and 5 bases from J; junction bases left unmatched: 4. The CDR3 is 13 amino acids. The CDR3 DNA reads TGTGCCAGTAGTGATTACAGGGGGACTGAAGCTTTCTTT. It translates to CASSDYRGTEAFF.

The chain has TRBV19 and TRBJ2-7; D might be TRBD2 (6 bases). The CDR3 loop spans 13 amino acids. V lost 6 bases and J 2 bases, leaving 11 bases between the germline ends. Germline assignment: CDR1 LNHDA and CDR2 SQIVND (reference sequence). The CDR3 DNA sequence: TGTGCCAGTAGCCCGGGACTCACCTACGAGCAGTACTTC. It yields the protein CASSPGLTYEQYF.

This sequence joins TRBV28 and TRBJ2-5; possibly TRBD1 for D (6 bases). Germline V lookup: CDR1 MDHEN, CDR2 SYDVKM. The length of the CDR3 is 15 residues. The V end was cut by 4 bases, the J end by 0 bases, with 12 bases between. The CDR3 DNA is TGTGCCAGCAGTTGGACAGTGGGACACCAAGAGACCCAGTACTTC. The encoded protein is CASSWTVGHQETQYF.

The chain combines TRBV6-5 with TRBJ2-7; 8 bases are a match to TRBD1. Germline CDR1 is MNHEY and CDR2 is SVGAGI. The CDR3 has 13 residues. After removal of 6 bases from V and 7 bases from J, the junction contained 8 bases not matched to a gene. CDR3 loop: CASRKTGAGEQYF. The CDR3 bases are TGTGCCAGCAGAAAGACAGGGGCGGGAGAGCAGTACTTC.

V and J are TRBV5-4 and TRBJ2-7; TRBD1 matches at 12 bases. CDR1 and CDR2 from the germline V gene are SGHNT and YYREEE (reference sequence). The CDR3 contains 18 residues. V shed 3 bases, J shed 1 base, and the junction held 11 bases outside the gene matches. The CDR3 loop reads CASSSGTGGLGGSYEQYF. The CDR3 bases are TGTGCCAGCAGCTCCGGGACAGGGGGCCTTGGTGGGTCCTACGAGCAGTACTTC.

The chain uses TRBV4-2 and TRBJ2-2; 9 bases match TRBD2. Per the germline V gene, CDR1 is LGHNA and CDR2 is YNFKEQ. V shed 0 bases and J 4 bases; nucleotides not matched to a gene: 3. This CDR3 has 16 residues. CDR3 bases: TGTGCCAGCAGCCAAGAGCTAGCGGGACCCACCGGGGAGCTGTTTTTT. It encodes CASSQELAGPTGELFF.